A selection of T cell receptor beta chains follows, all from one sample in a study of T cell repertoires in cytomegalovirus infection. MiXCR, run by TCRdb on the reads, gives a single entry per CDR3 protein. This table holds about 100,000 distinct CDR3 sequences, 23% found once. Sequences were obtained from CD8+ T cells from PBMCs. These receptor sequences come from a human donor in good health (CMV status not recorded). Some clones in this sample may be carry-over from other donors' samples. CDR3s include the opening cysteine and the closing phenylalanine or tryptophan. The D gene is left open where the match is weak. The size entry is marked missing in some rows and otherwise reads once, few, many or a size class.

j_call d_call v_call clone_size cdr3_nt cdr3_aa
TRBJ2-7 . TRBV7-9 . TGTGCCAGCAGCTCCCAAGCAGACGAGCAGTACTTC CASSSQADEQYF
TRBJ2-3 . TRBV4-3 many TGCGCCAGCAGCCAAGATTCTCAACTAGCTGTGTATACAGATACGCAGTATTTT CASSQDSQLAVYTDTQYF
TRBJ2-7 . TRBV28 many TGTGCCAGCAGCCCCGACTACGAGCAGTACTTC CASSPDYEQYF
TRBJ2-7 TRBD1 TRBV29-1 . TGCAGCGTTGTGGGGGACAGGGTTACCTACGAGCAGTACTTC CSVVGDRVTYEQYF
TRBJ2-7 TRBD2 TRBV7-9 few TGTGCCAGCAGCTTAGTCGGAGGGGAGGGCGAGCAGTACTTC CASSLVGGEGEQYF
TRBJ1-2 . TRBV5-1 . TGCGCCAGCAGCTTGGCTCCGGGAAGGCTAGATGGCTGCACCTTC CASSLAPGRLDGCTF
TRBJ1-5 . TRBV30 . TGTGCCTGGAGTCCTACCCATAATCAGCCCCAGCATTTT CAWSPTHNQPQHF
TRBJ1-2 TRBD1 TRBV7-2 many TGTGCCAGCAGCTCGAGACAGGGTCCTAACTATGGCTACACCTTC CASSSRQGPNYGYTF
TRBJ2-5 TRBD1 TRBV20-1 . TGCAGTGCTAGAGATTCAGGGGGCAGGGAGACCCAGTACTTC CSARDSGGRETQYF
TRBJ2-3 TRBD2 TRBV7-2 . TGTGCCAGCAGCTTAAGGCGGCGGGGGGTTAGCACAGATACGCAGTATTTT CASSLRRRGVSTDTQYF
TRBJ2-5 . TRBV7-6 few TGTGCCAGCAGCGGGCTCCGAGAGACCCAGTACTTC CASSGLRETQYF
TRBJ2-5 TRBD2 TRBV20-1 . TGCAGTGCTAGAGATCGCCTGGCGGTAGCGGGGGGGGGGGCGCGGGAGACCCAGTACTTC CSARDRLAVAGGGARETQYF
TRBJ1-5 TRBD1 TRBV7-2 few TGTGCCAGCAGCCGCGGGACAGGGGGTTACCAGCCCCAGCATTTT CASSRGTGGYQPQHF
TRBJ2-3 . TRBV14 . TGTGCCAGCAGCCAAGGGCAGACTAGTTCAGATACGCAGTATTTT CASSQGQTSSDTQYF
TRBJ2-1 . TRBV7-9 few TGTGCCAGCAGTTCGAGGGGGTTCTTC CASSSRGFF
TRBJ1-4 . TRBV12-3/TRBV12-4 few TGTGCCAGCAGTCCACCTTGGGGCCGGGGAAGAGCTAATGAAAAACTGTTTTTT CASSPPWGRGRANEKLFF
TRBJ2-7 TRBD2 TRBV3-1 few TGTGCCAGCAGCCAAGATCCTGGGGGACTAGCGGGGAACTACGAGCAGTACTTC CASSQDPGGLAGNYEQYF
TRBJ1-1 . TRBV29-1 many TGCAGCGTTGACGGGGGCGCGGTCACTGAAGCTTTCTTT CSVDGGAVTEAFF
TRBJ2-5 TRBD1 TRBV15 . TGTGCCACCGGCGTACCGGGACAGGGGCGAAGGGAGACCCAGTACTTC CATGVPGQGRRETQYF
TRBJ2-7 TRBD2 TRBV7-2 many TGTGCCAGCAGCCCGGGACTAGCGAGTTACGAGCAGTACTTC CASSPGLASYEQYF
TRBJ2-7 . TRBV20-1 few TGCAGTGCTAGAGATTCGGGGTACGAGCAGTACTTC CSARDSGYEQYF
TRBJ1-2 . TRBV6-2/TRBV6-3 few TGTGCCAGCAGTTACCCTGGTGACACGTTTAACTATGGCTACACCTTC CASSYPGDTFNYGYTF
TRBJ1-2 . TRBV12-3/TRBV12-4 many TGTGCCAGCACCCCCGACGGGCAGGGAATCAACTATGGCTACACCTTC CASTPDGQGINYGYTF
TRBJ2-3 . TRBV6-2/TRBV6-3 . TGTGCCAGCAGCATCCTTTCCATCGGAACAGATACGCAGTATTTT CASSILSIGTDTQYF
TRBJ2-7 . TRBV7-2 many TGTGCCAGCAGCTTAGGGGGGGTGGGCTACGAGCAGTACTTC CASSLGGVGYEQYF
TRBJ2-7 . TRBV20-1 few TGCAGTGCTAGGGCTGGGAGCTCCTACGAGCAGTACTTC CSARAGSSYEQYF
TRBJ2-5 . TRBV6-2/TRBV6-3 . TGTGCCATCCGAATGACACTCCAAGAGACCCAGTACTTC CAIRMTLQETQYF
TRBJ1-6 TRBD1 TRBV7-9 . TGTGCCAGCAGCTTATCGGCCGGGGGGACAGATACTTCACCCCTCCACTTT CASSLSAGGTDTSPLHF
TRBJ2-3 TRBD2 TRBV14 few TGTGCCAGCAGCCAGGGGACTAGCGGGGGAGCCGACCCTTACACAGATACGCAGTATTTT CASSQGTSGGADPYTDTQYF
TRBJ2-7 TRBD1 TRBV7-2 . TGTGCCAGCAGCCCTGAGGGACAGGTTGCCTACGAGCAGTACTTC CASSPEGQVAYEQYF
TRBJ2-1 TRBD2 TRBV27 many TGTGCCAGCAGTCCCGGAGGGGGACTAGCGGGGGGCGAGCAGTTCTTC CASSPGGGLAGGEQFF
TRBJ2-3 TRBD2 TRBV11-2 many TGTGCCAGCAGCTTAGAAGGCGGGGGGGCGGCAGATACGCAGTATTTT CASSLEGGGAADTQYF
TRBJ1-1 . TRBV24-1 many TGTGCCACCAGTCCACCCGCCCTGCGGGAAGAGATGAACACTGAAGCTTTCTTT CATSPPALREEMNTEAFF
TRBJ2-1 TRBD2 TRBV15 . TGTGCCACCAGCAGAGATCGGGGGGGCTCCTACAATGAGCAGTTCTTC CATSRDRGGSYNEQFF
TRBJ2-7 . TRBV7-9 many TGTGCCAGCAGAAAAGTTGGGAGCTCCTACGAGCAGTACTTC CASRKVGSSYEQYF
TRBJ2-1 . TRBV7-2 many TGTGCCAGCAGCTTAAAATGGAATGAGCAGTTCTTC CASSLKWNEQFF
TRBJ1-6 TRBD1 TRBV4-3 . TGCGCCAGCAGCCAAGCCGGGACAGATAATTCACCCCTCCACTTT CASSQAGTDNSPLHF
TRBJ2-5 . TRBV5-4 many TGTGCCAGCAGCTTGGGGACGCACCGGGCCCAGTACTTC CASSLGTHRAQYF
TRBJ2-1 . TRBV28 . TGTGCCAGCAGTCCCCGGGTTAGCGATGAGCAGTTCTTC CASSPRVSDEQFF
TRBJ1-4 TRBD1 TRBV7-9 . TGTGCCAGCAGCGGACCCAGGGGGGATGAAAAACTGTTTTTT CASSGPRGDEKLFF
TRBJ2-7 . TRBV7-8 many TGTGCCAGCAGCTTAGTCACAGGGACCCTTATACCACCTTACGAGCAGTACTTC CASSLVTGTLIPPYEQYF
TRBJ2-7 . TRBV11-2 few TGTGCCAGCAGCTTAAAAACCACGCGGTCCTTCTACGAGCAGTACTTC CASSLKTTRSFYEQYF
TRBJ1-1 . TRBV6-5 . TGTGCCAGCACCCTACACCTGAACACTGAAGCTTTCTTT CASTLHLNTEAFF